This T cell receptor beta chain was obtained from a study of T cell responses to AZD1222 COVID-19 vaccine. Regarding the study as a whole: Mostly white British, mostly female donors; authors suggested clonal diversity may be underestimated. Nearly half of spike-specific TCRs reportedly target unmutated variant regions.

The CDR3 length is 15 residues. Germline loops: CDR1 SGHAT, CDR2 FQNNGV. Trimming took 1 base from V and 3 from J; bases not matched to a gene: 2. Sequencing used immunoSEQ multiplex PCR; TCRdb keeps in-frame clones, though not all of them. Of around 150,000 clones detected, approximately 90% appear once; the ten largest clones hold about 2%. Points on this clone: Antigen specificity is unknown.

This chain links TRBV11-2 with TRBJ2-2, with TRBD1 matching over 7 bases. The clonotype comes from an adult in good health. The material sequenced was peripheral blood, taken on day 0 of AZD1222 vaccination. Written as DNA, the CDR3 is TGTGCCAGCAGCTTAGCTGGGACAGACACCGGGGAGCTGTTTTTT. Translated, it gives CASSLAGTDTGELFF.